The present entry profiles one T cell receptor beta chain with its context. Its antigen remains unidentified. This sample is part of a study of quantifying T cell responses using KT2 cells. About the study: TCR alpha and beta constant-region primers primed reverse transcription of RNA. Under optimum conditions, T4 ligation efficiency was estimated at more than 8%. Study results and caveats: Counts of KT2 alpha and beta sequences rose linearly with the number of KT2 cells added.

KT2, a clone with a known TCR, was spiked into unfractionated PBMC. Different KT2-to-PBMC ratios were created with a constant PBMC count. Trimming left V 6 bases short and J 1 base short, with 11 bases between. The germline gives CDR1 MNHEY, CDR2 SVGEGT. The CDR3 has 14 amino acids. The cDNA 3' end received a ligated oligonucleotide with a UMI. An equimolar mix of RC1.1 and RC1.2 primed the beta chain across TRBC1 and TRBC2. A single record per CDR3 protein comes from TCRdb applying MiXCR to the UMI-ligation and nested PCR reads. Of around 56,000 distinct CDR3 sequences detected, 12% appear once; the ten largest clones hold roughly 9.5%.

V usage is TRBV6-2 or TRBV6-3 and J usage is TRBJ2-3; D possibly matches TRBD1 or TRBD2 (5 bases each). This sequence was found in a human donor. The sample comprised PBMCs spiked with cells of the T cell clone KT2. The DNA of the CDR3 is TGTGCCAGCAGCCCCGGGACGGGCACAGATACGCAGTATTTT. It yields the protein CASSPGTGTDTQYF.